Below are 10 T cell receptor beta chains sequenced from a single sample in a study of vaccination and CD4 T cells after COVID-19. Sequencing of the DNA from cultured CD4+ T cells was carried out with the Oncomine TCR Beta short-read assay. TCRdb independently ran MiXCR on the PCR reads; one entry per CDR3 protein. In the table there are more than 9,000 distinct CDR3 sequences, under 80% of which are singletons. The treatment was: roughly 11-day PBMC culture with coronavirus spike peptide pools or control peptides (ViraFEST assay). These receptors have no identified antigens. Sample: CD4+ T cells from blood, cultured in vitro. Receptor source: a human donor who had recovered from COVID-19.

The CDR3 reads CASSLPGISNYGYTF. CDR3 sequence (DNA): TGTGCCAGTAGTCTCCCGGGAATTTCTAACTATGGCTACACCTTC. The J gene is TRBJ1-2, the V gene TRBV19; D not resolved. Trimming cost V 5 bases and J 0 bases, with 13 bases left between them. There are 15 residues in the CDR3. Looked up from germline, CDR1 is LNHDA and CDR2 is SQIVND (reference sequence).

The genes are TRBV7-2 and TRBJ2-7; tentative D call: TRBD2 (5 bases). Trimming stripped 3 bases from V and 2 bases from J, with 11 bases between. The germline gives CDR1 SGHTA, CDR2 FQGNSA. This CDR3 region has 14 residues. The CDR3 reads CASSLRAGTYEQYF. The CDR3 DNA reads as TGTGCCAGCAGCTTGAGGGCAGGAACCTACGAGCAGTACTTC.

The chain recombines TRBV20-1 with TRBJ2-7; D call uncertain. The CDR3 loop spans 12 amino acids. Germline loops: CDR1 DFQATT, CDR2 SNEGSKA (reference sequence). CDR3 nucleotides: TGCGGCTATAGAAGGGTCGGAAGCGAGCAGTACTTC. This encodes CGYRRVGSEQYF.

The chain employs TRBV6-1 and TRBJ1-4; D ambiguous. The CDR3 sequence is 15 residues long. Germline values: CDR1 MNHNS, CDR2 SASEGT. Trimming pared 2 bases from V and 4 bases from J, leaving 11 bases between. CDR3 residues: CASSESRAGNEKLFF. The CDR3 bases are TGTGCCAGCAGTGAATCGCGGGCTGGTAATGAAAAACTGTTTTTT.

The chain joins TRBV28 to TRBJ1-5, with a weak D call TRBD1 (6 bases). The germline V gene has CDR1 MDHEN and CDR2 SYDVKM. This CDR3 region has 14 residues. The germline V and J ends were trimmed by 4 bases and 4 bases, with 11 bases remaining between them. CDR3 nucleotide sequence: TGTGCCAGCAGTTCCGCAGGGGCGAATCAGCCCCAGCATTTT. Translation gives CASSSAGANQPQHF.

The chain joins TRBV11-2 to TRBJ2-7; 9 nucleotides align to TRBD2. The CDR3 has 14 residues. Germline CDR1 and CDR2: SGHAT and FQNNGV. Germline trimming cut 3 bases from V and 6 bases from J; bases unmatched to any gene: 6. The CDR3 DNA sequence: TGTGCCAGCAGCTTGTCTAGCGGGGTGGTCGAGCAGTACTTC. Protein product: CASSLSSGVVEQYF.

This chain uses TRBV6-1 with TRBJ2-3; 7 bases are a match to TRBD2. The trim removed 11 bases at V and 3 bases at J, leaving 11 bases unmatched. Germline values: CDR1 MNHNS, CDR2 SASEGT. The CDR3 has 14 amino acids. CDR3 nucleotide sequence: TGTGCCTCAGGTCGGGTGGGGGGGACAGATACGCAGTATTTT. As protein: CASGRVGGTDTQYF.

This clonotype was recorded a few times. The genes are TRBV20-1 and TRBJ1-4; a possible D gene is TRBD1 (6 bases). V was trimmed by 6 bases and J by 12 bases, leaving 14 bases between them. Germline V lookup: CDR1 DFQATT, CDR2 SNEGSKA (reference sequence). The CDR3 sequence is 11 residues long. In DNA form, the CDR3 reads TGCAGTGCCACACCCGCAGGGGAACTGTTTTTT. Translation gives CSATPAGELFF.

This clonotype was found a few times. The chain uses TRBV7-9 and TRBJ1-1; D not certain. CDR3 length equals 13 residues. The germline gives CDR1 SEHNR, CDR2 FQNEAQ (reference sequence). The V end was cut by 4 bases, the J end by 3 bases, with 9 bases between. This CDR3 reads CASSSGQHTEAFF. The CDR3 nucleotides are TGTGCCAGCAGCTCCGGCCAGCACACTGAAGCTTTCTTT.

The sample holds a few counts of this clonotype. This chain uses TRBV28 with TRBJ2-6; D may be TRBD1 (6 bases). Germline V lookup: CDR1 MDHEN, CDR2 SYDVKM. The CDR3 has 18 residues. Trimming left V 9 bases short and J 0 bases short, with 21 bases between. In DNA form, the CDR3 reads TGTGCCAGTAGTCCTGAACAGGGATTTAGCTCTGGGGCCAACGTCCTGACTTTC. Its translation: CASSPEQGFSSGANVLTF. Variable domain in full (rest from reference TRBV28 and TRBJ2-6): DVKVTQSSRYLVKRTGEKVFLECVQDMDHENMFWYRQDPGLGLRLIYFSYDVKMKEKGDIPEGYSVSREKKERFSLILESASTNQTSMYLCASSPEQGFSSGANVLTFGAGSRLTVL.